The next 27 T cell receptor beta chains were all read from a single sample in a study of blood T cell repertoires in COVID-19 (dated by TCRdb to the early 2020s). Library preparation used the immunoSEQ multiplex PCR assay. TCRdb re-hosts the immuneACCESS table, in-frame sequences only. Its copies lack some clones; in the studies checked, an unresolved V gene accounts for under half of them, and the cause for the rest is not known. The table for this sample lists around 200,000 clones; more than 70% of them were counted only once. The top ten clonotypes cover 5% to 7% of the sample. The specimen sequenced was PBMCs or T cells enriched from blood (not recorded which). These receptors were obtained from a man between 35 and 55 years old with acute COVID-19.

The genes are TRBV11-3 and TRBJ2-1; TRBD1 matches at 7 bases. Germline lookup yields CDR1 SGHNT and CDR2 YENEEA. The CDR3 runs to 17 residues. V lost 5 bases to trimming and J lost 4 bases; unmatched junction nucleotides: 14. CDR3 bases: TGTGCCAGCAGCCTGACTCCTCGACAGGGCAGGTACAATGAGCAGTTCTTC. It yields the protein CASSLTPRQGRYNEQFF.

V is TRBV10-3 and J is TRBJ2-7; 8 nucleotides line up with TRBD2. CDR1 ENHRY and CDR2 SYGVKD come from the germline V gene. This CDR3 is 17 amino acids long. With 4 bases clipped from V and 6 bases from J, the junction kept 17 bases outside the gene matches. The CDR3 DNA is TGTGCCATCAGTGGTCTCCAACCGGGACTAGGGGCCCCCGAGCAGTACTTC. As protein: CAISGLQPGLGAPEQYF.

This clone was detected a few times. The chain links TRBV27 to TRBJ1-6, with D possibly TRBD1 on 5 matching bases. This CDR3 spans 17 amino acids. Trimming removed 1 base from V and 2 bases from J, with 12 bases in between. CDR1 and CDR2 (germline): MNHEY, SMNVEV (reference sequence). The CDR3 coding sequence is TGTGCCAGCAGTTTATTTTATCAGGGCCCCTATAATTCACCCCTCCACTTT. This translates into CASSLFYQGPYNSPLHF.

The chain combines TRBV6-6 with TRBJ1-3; TRBD1 aligns across 10 bases. This CDR3 spans 15 amino acids. CDR1 MNHNY and CDR2 SVGAGI come from the germline V gene (reference sequence). V dropped 6 bases and J dropped 4; count of bases not matched to a gene: 6. The CDR3 DNA follows: TGTGCCAGCAGATTCGACAGGGGGCCAGGAAACACCATATATTTT. Amino acids: CASRFDRGPGNTIYF.

The V and J genes are TRBV27 and TRBJ1-4; 9 nucleotides align to TRBD1. The V gene end was trimmed by 5 bases and the J gene end by 5 bases; junction bases not matched to a gene: 3. CDR3 length equals 14 residues. In germline, CDR1 is MNHEY, CDR2 SMNVEV (reference sequence). CDR3 sequence reads: CASSTGQGNEKLFF. The CDR3 nucleotides read TGTGCCAGCAGTACGGGACAGGGAAATGAAAAACTGTTTTTT.

The chain has TRBV29-1 and TRBJ1-2; 10 bases are shared with TRBD1. Germline V gene data show CDR1 as SQVTM and CDR2 as ANQGSEA. The length of the CDR3 is 14 residues. J gave up 2 bases and V 5 bases, and 5 bases lay outside the gene matches. The CDR3 DNA reads TGCAGCGTTTTAGACAGGGGGCAGAACTATGGCTACACCTTC. Its translation: CSVLDRGQNYGYTF.

Turning to this clone: A read error may account for a junction end that differs from germline. Other nucleotide sequences from this sample produce the same CDR3. The chain uses TRBV11-2 and TRBJ1-1; 9 bases align to TRBD1. CDR1 SGHAT and CDR2 FQNNGV come from the germline V gene. CDR3 length: 13 amino acids. CDR3 protein: CASSLDRGTEAFF. Written as DNA, the CDR3 is TGTGCCAGCAGCCTAGACAGGGGGACTGAAGCTTTCTTT. The full variable domain, with the rest looked up from reference TRBV11-2 and TRBJ1-1, is EAGVAQSPRYKIIEKRQSVAFWCNPISGHATLYWYQQILGQGPKLLIQFQNNGVVDDSQLPKDRFSAERLKGVDSTLKIQPAKLEDSAVYLCASSLDRGTEAFFGQGTRLTVV.

Concerning this clone itself: A clone one base away is much larger, so this may be a read error. J is TRBJ2-7 and V is TRBV11-3; 14 positions agree with TRBD2. The V gene end was trimmed by 5 bases and the J gene end by 5 bases; junction bases not matched to a gene: 5. Germline CDR1 SGHNT, CDR2 YENEEA. The CDR3 is 15 residues long. Here the CDR3 DNA reads TGTGCCAGCAGCCTGGGACTAGCGGGAGCCCACGAGCAGTACTTC. Its protein product is CASSLGLAGAHEQYF.

The V and J genes are TRBV28 and TRBJ2-7; 7 bases align to TRBD1. The CDR3 is 15 residues long. V shed 3 bases, J shed 2 bases, and the junction held 7 bases outside the gene matches. Looked up from germline, CDR1 is MDHEN and CDR2 is SYDVKM. Here the CDR3 reads CASSLSRQGTYEQYF. The CDR3 bases are TGTGCCAGCAGTTTGTCTCGACAGGGAACCTACGAGCAGTACTTC.

The rearrangement joins TRBV10-2 to TRBJ2-3; the match to TRBD1 covers 8 bases. The CDR3 extends over 15 amino acids. J was trimmed by 8 bases and V by 6 bases; bases with no gene match: 13. The germline V gene has CDR1 WSHSY and CDR2 SAAADI. The CDR3 bases are TGCGCCAGCAGCGGGGACAGGTCCGGTCGCGGTACGCAGTATTTT. Its translation: CASSGDRSGRGTQYF.

This clone has only a few counts. The V call is TRBV10-3, the J call TRBJ2-7, with D possibly TRBD1 on 5 matching bases. Trimming took 3 bases from V and 5 from J, leaving 8 bases between them. The CDR3 length is 12 residues. Germline V CDR1 and CDR2: ENHRY, SYGVKD. CDR3 DNA sequence: TGTGCCATCAGTGACAGGGCTAACGAGCAGTACTTC. The encoded protein is CAISDRANEQYF.

The chain links TRBV5-1 to TRBJ2-3, with a weak D call TRBD1 (6 bases). The CDR3 has 14 residues. V was clipped by 2 bases and J by 3 bases, with 10 bases between them. Germline values: CDR1 SGHRS, CDR2 YFSETQ. The CDR3 protein is CASSFQGITDTQYF. In nucleotides, the CDR3 is TGCGCCAGCAGCTTTCAGGGGATTACAGATACGCAGTATTTT.

Only one count was recorded for this clone. As DNA, the CDR3 is TGTGCCAGTACCCGACTAGCGGGGGCCCCGAAATACGAGCAGTACTTC. It is translated as CASTRLAGAPKYEQYF. The genes are TRBV19 and TRBJ2-7, with 12 positions matching TRBD2. CDR1 LNHDA and CDR2 SQIVND come from the germline V gene (reference sequence). The CDR3 covers 16 residues. V lost 7 bases to trimming and J lost 4 bases; unmatched junction nucleotides: 11.

This clone appeared a single time. The rearrangement joins TRBV10-3 to TRBJ1-5; 8 bases are shared with TRBD1. Germline CDR1 reads ENHRY; CDR2 reads SYGVKD. The CDR3 totals 15 residues. V gave up 4 bases and J gave up 2 bases; unmatched junction bases: 4. CDR3 loop: CAISGTGFGNQPQHF. The CDR3 DNA sequence: TGTGCCATCAGTGGGACAGGGTTTGGCAATCAGCCCCAGCATTTT.

This clone was recorded only once. The V call is TRBV5-8, the J call TRBJ2-3; 7 bases are shared with TRBD2. Per the germline V gene, CDR1 is SGHTS and CDR2 is YDEGEE. V lost 1 base to trimming and J lost 9 bases; unmatched junction nucleotides: 8. This CDR3 comprises 14 residues. The DNA for the CDR3 is TGTGCCAGCAGCTTGAGCGGGGCCCACGGGACGCAGTATTTT. Translation gives CASSLSGAHGTQYF.

This chain uses TRBV10-3 with TRBJ2-3, with 7 bases fitting TRBD2. This CDR3 comprises 17 residues. CDR1 and CDR2 from the germline V gene are ENHRY and SYGVKD. The J segment lost 4 bases and the V segment lost 0 bases, leaving 10 bases of the junction unmatched. The CDR3 spells CAISESFPGGAPDTQYF. In DNA form, the CDR3 reads TGTGCCATCAGTGAGTCGTTTCCGGGAGGTGCTCCAGATACGCAGTATTTT.

The chain carries TRBV3-1 (or the pseudogene TRBV3-2) and TRBJ1-2, with TRBD1 matching over 7 bases. The CDR3 runs to 13 residues. Germline values: CDR1 LGHDT, CDR2 YNNKEL (reference sequence). The J segment lost 7 bases and the V segment lost 4 bases, leaving 6 bases of the junction unmatched. The CDR3 spells CASSPTAGGGYTF. CDR3 coding DNA: TGTGCCAGCAGCCCGACGGCAGGGGGTGGCTACACCTTC.

This clone was detected only once. The V and J genes are TRBV5-4 and TRBJ2-7, with D possibly matching TRBD2 (5 bases). CDR1 SGHNT and CDR2 YYREEE come from the germline V gene (reference sequence). This CDR3 has 17 amino acids. Trimming stripped 0 bases from V and 6 bases from J, with 22 bases between. The CDR3 sequence: CASSLARPDGKFSEQYF. CDR3 sequence (DNA): TGTGCCAGCAGCTTGGCCCGCCCGGACGGGAAATTCTCCGAGCAGTACTTC.

The sample holds one count of this clone. V usage is TRBV27 and J usage is TRBJ1-1; D not resolved. The CDR3 is made up of 15 amino acids. V was trimmed by 4 bases and J by 1 base, leaving 13 bases between them. Germline V gives CDR1 MNHEY, CDR2 SMNVEV (reference sequence). The CDR3 is CASSSPPSGNTEAFF. In DNA form, the CDR3 reads TGTGCCAGCAGTTCCCCCCCCAGCGGGAACACTGAAGCTTTCTTT.

The chain has TRBV5-1 and TRBJ2-1, with 7 bases fitting TRBD1. Germline V gives CDR1 SGHRS, CDR2 YFSETQ. The V gene end was trimmed by 2 bases and the J gene end by 8 bases; junction bases not matched to a gene: 7. The length of the CDR3 is 14 residues. The CDR3 is CASSFGQVADEQFF. In nucleotides, the CDR3 is TGCGCCAGCAGCTTTGGACAGGTCGCCGATGAGCAGTTCTTC.

The chain combines TRBV5-5 with TRBJ1-2; unclear D gene. V lost 3 bases and J lost 8, with 11 bases in between. This CDR3 region has 12 residues. The germline CDR1 and CDR2 sequences are SGHKS and YYEKEE (reference sequence). The CDR3 nucleotides read TGTGCCAGCAGCTCGGATAGACTGGGCTACACCTTC. Protein product: CASSSDRLGYTF. Supplemented by reference TRBV5-5 and TRBJ1-2, the full variable domain reads DAGVTQSPTHLIKTRGQQVTLRCSPISGHKSVSWYQQVLGQGPQFIFQYYEKEERGRGNFPDRFSARQFPNYSSELNVNALLLGDSALYLCASSSDRLGYTFGSGTRLTVV.

DNA for the CDR3: TGCGCCAGCAGCCAAGACGGGCTAGCTGAATCGGATACGCAGTATTTT. Residues: CASSQDGLAESDTQYF. The rearrangement joins TRBV4-3 to TRBJ2-3; weak D call: TRBD2 (5 bases). This CDR3 region has 16 residues. Germline loops: CDR1 LGHNA, CDR2 YSLEER. The V gene lost 0 bases and the J gene lost 6 bases, with 16 bases spanning the gap.

Details on this clone: Other DNA sequences in the sample encode the same CDR3. The genes are TRBV7-9 and TRBJ1-3; 7 nucleotides match TRBD1. There are 16 residues in the CDR3. Per germline, CDR1 SEHNR and CDR2 FQNEAQ (reference sequence). The trim removed 0 bases at V and 4 bases at J, leaving 6 bases unmatched. The CDR3 reads CASSLAGQYSGNTIYF. CDR3 bases: TGTGCCAGCAGCTTAGCGGGACAGTATTCCGGAAACACCATATATTTT.

The chain has TRBV3-1 (or the pseudogene TRBV3-2) and TRBJ2-3, with 7 nucleotides matching TRBD2. The CDR3 is 15 amino acids. With V trimmed by 2 bases and J by 1 base, 3 bases remained unmatched. The germline CDR1 and CDR2 sequences are LGHDT and YNNKEL (reference sequence). The CDR3 protein is CASSQKAGGTDTQYF. Here the CDR3 DNA reads TGTGCCAGCAGCCAAAAGGCGGGAGGCACAGATACGCAGTATTTT.

This clone was recorded a few times. V and J are TRBV27 and TRBJ2-7; 11 nucleotides agree with TRBD2. CDR3 length equals 16 residues. CDR1 is MNHEY, CDR2 SMNVEV, per germline (reference sequence). V lost 5 bases, J lost 2 bases, and 8 bases stayed unmatched. CDR3 amino acids: CASSRSGTSGTYEQYF. The CDR3 nucleotides read TGTGCCAGCAGTAGATCCGGGACTAGCGGAACCTACGAGCAGTACTTC.

The chain is built from TRBV5-1 and TRBJ2-1; tentatively, D is TRBD2 (6 bases). Germline V gene sequence: CDR1 SGHRS, CDR2 YFSETQ. The ends were cut back, 1 base at V and 5 bases at J, with 13 bases in the middle. CDR3 length: 15 amino acids. CDR3 amino acids: CASSLHGRGDNEQFF. CDR3 DNA sequence: TGCGCCAGCAGCTTGCACGGGAGAGGAGACAATGAGCAGTTCTTC.

J is TRBJ1-5 and V is TRBV4-3; D is uncertain. With 0 bases removed from V and 6 bases from J, the gap between germline ends came to 12 bases. This CDR3 is 15 amino acids long. CDR1 and CDR2 from the germline V gene are LGHNA and YSLEER. CDR3 DNA sequence: TGCGCCAGCAGCCAAGATAGAGGGTTGGGTCAGCCCCAGCATTTT. Translating gives CASSQDRGLGQPQHF.